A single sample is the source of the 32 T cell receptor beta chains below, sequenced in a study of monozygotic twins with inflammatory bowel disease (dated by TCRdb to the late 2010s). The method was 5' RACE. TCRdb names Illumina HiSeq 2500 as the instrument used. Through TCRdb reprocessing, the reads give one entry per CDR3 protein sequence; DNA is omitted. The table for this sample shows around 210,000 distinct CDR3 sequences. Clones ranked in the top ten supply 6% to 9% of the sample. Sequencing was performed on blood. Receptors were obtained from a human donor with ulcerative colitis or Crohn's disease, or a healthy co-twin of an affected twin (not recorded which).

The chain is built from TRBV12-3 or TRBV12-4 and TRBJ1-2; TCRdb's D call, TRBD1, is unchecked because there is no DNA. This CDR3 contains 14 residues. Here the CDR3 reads CASSLLTLVHGYTF.

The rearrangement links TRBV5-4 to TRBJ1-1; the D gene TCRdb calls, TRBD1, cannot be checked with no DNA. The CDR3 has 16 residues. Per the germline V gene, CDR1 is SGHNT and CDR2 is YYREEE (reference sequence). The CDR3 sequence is CASSLADRLPYTEAFF.

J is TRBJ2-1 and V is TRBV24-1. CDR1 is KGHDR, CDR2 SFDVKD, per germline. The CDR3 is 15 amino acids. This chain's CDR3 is CATSDPMTGNNEQFF.

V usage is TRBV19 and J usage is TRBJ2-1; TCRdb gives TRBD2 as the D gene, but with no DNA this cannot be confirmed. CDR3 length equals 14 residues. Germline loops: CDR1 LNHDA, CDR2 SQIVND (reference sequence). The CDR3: CASNVAGGNNEQFF.

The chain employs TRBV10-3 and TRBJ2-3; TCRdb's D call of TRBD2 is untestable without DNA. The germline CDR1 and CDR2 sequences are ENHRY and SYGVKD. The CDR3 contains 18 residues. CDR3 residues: CAISDWGLPTLGTDTQYF.

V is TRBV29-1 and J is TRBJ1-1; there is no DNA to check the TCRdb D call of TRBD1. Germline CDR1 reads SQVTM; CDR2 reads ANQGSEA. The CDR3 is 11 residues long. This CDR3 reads CSVGMGQKAFF.

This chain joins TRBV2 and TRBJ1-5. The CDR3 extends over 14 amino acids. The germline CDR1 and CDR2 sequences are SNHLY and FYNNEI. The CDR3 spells CASSEIRSNQPQHF.

CDR3 amino acids: CASSPLSLAGPVYEQYF. The V and J genes are TRBV27 and TRBJ2-7; as DNA is missing, the TRBD2 call by TCRdb cannot be tested. This CDR3 is 17 amino acids long. Looked up from germline, CDR1 is MNHEY and CDR2 is SMNVEV (reference sequence).

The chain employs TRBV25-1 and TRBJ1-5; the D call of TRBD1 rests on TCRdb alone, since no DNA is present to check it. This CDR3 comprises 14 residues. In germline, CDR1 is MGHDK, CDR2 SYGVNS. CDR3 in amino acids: CASSLQGPNQPQHF.

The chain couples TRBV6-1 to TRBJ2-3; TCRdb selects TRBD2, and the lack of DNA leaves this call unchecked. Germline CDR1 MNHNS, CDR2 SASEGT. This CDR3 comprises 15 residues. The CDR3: CASSERPEEWDTQYF.

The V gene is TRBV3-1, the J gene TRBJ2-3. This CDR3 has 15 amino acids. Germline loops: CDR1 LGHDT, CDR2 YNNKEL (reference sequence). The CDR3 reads CASSQESSWGDTQYF.

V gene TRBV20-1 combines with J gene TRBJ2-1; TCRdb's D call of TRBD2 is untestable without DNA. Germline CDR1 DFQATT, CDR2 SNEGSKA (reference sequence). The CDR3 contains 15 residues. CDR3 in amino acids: CSARVGSGSFDEQFF.

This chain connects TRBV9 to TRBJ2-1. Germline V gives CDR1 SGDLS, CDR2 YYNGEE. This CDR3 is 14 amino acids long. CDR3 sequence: CASSASFSYNEQFF.

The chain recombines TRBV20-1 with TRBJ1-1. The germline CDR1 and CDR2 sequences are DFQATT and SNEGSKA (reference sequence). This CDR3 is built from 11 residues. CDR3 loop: CSARDDSEAFF.

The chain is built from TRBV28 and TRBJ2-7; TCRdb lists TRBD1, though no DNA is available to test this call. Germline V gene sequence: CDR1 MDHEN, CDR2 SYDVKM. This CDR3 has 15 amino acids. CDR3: CASTKGGTHSYEQYF.

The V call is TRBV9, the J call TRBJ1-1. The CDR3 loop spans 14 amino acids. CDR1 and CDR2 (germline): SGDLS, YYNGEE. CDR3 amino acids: CASSEGAAVTEAFF.

The CDR3 region is CASSPTGWGGANVLTF. This chain joins TRBV12-3 or TRBV12-4 and TRBJ2-6; TCRdb reports TRBD1, a call that lacks DNA to check it against. CDR3 size: 16 residues.

The CDR3 protein is CASSLAGNIQYF. The J gene is TRBJ2-4, the V gene TRBV12-3 or TRBV12-4. This CDR3 region has 12 residues.

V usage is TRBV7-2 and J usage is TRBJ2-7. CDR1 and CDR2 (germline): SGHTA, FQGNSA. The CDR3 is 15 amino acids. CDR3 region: CASSLAASYYYEQYF.

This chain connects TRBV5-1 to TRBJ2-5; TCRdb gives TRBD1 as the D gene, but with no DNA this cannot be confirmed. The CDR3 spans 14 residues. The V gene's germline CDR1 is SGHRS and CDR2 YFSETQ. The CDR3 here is CASSPGTGRETQYF.

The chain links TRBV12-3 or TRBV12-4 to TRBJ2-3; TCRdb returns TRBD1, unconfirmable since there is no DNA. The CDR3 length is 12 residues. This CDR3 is CASSLTGQGPYF.

This chain's CDR3 is CASSPNGDRIFNYGYTF. The chain uses TRBV6-1 and TRBJ1-2; TCRdb reports TRBD1, a call that lacks DNA to check it against. The CDR3 extends over 17 amino acids. Germline CDR1 reads MNHNS; CDR2 reads SASEGT.

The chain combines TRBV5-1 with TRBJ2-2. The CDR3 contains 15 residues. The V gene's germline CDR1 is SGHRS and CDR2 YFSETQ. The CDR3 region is CASSSQRANTGELFF.

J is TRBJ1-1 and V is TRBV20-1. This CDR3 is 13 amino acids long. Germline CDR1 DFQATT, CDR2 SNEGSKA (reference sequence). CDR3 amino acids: CSARAGGDTEAFF.

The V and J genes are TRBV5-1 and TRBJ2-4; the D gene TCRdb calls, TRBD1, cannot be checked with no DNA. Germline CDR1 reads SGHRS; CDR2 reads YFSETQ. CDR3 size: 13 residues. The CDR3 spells CASSSQGSHIQYF. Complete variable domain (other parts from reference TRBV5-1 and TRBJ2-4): KAGVTQTPRYLIKTRGQQVTLSCSPISGHRSVSWYQQTPGQGLQFLFEYFSETQRNKGNFPGRFSGRQFSNSRSEMNVSTLELGDSALYLCASSSQGSHIQYFGAGTRLSVL.

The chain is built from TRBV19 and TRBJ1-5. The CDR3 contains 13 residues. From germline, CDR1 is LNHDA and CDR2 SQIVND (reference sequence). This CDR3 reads CASSIDQDQPQHF.

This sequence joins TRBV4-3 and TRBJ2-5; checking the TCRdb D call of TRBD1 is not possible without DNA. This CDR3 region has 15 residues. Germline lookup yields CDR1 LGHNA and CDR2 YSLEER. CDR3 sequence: CASSQDSRGRETQYF.

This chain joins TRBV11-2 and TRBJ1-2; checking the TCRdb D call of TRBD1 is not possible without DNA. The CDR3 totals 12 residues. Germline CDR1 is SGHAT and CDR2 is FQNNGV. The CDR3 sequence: CASSWGGEGYTF.

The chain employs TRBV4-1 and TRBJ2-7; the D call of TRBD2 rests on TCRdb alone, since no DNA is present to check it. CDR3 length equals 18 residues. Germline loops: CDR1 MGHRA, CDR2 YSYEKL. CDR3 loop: CASSLFGLAGGSSYEQYF.

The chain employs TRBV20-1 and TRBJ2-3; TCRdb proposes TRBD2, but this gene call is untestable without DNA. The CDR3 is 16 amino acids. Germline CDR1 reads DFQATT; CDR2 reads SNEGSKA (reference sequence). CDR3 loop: CRARDQVAGGTDTQYF.

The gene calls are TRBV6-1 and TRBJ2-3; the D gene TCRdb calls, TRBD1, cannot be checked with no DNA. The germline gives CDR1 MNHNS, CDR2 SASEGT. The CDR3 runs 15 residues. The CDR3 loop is CASSEDRGTTDTQYF.

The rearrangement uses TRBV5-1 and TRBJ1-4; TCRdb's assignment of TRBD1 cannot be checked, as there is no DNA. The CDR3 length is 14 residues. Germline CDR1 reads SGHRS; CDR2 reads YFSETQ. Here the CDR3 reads CASSIAGGNEKLFF.